This T cell receptor beta chain was identified in a study of T cell changes during pregnancy in multiple sclerosis. Generated by immunoSEQ multiplex PCR, the TCRdb table keeps only in-frame clones and is missing some. The table has around 12,000 clones, approximately 88% seen once; the top ten hold about 8%. Sequenced material: CD8+ T cells from peripheral blood mononuclear cells, taken in the second trimester of pregnancy. The sequence was collected from a female donor in good health, enrolled as a control in a pregnancy study.

CDR3 sequence reads: CASSSPGLAVGEQFF. As DNA, the CDR3 is TGTGCCAGCAGCTCGCCGGGACTAGCGGTGGGGGAGCAGTTCTTC. The chain links TRBV5-4 to TRBJ2-1, with TRBD2 identical over 11 bases. The CDR3 contains 15 residues. CDR1 is SGHNT and CDR2 is YYREEE in the germline V gene (reference sequence). Germline trimming cut 3 bases from V and 10 bases from J; bases unmatched to any gene: 9.